The clone carrying this T cell receptor (beta chain) was seen a handful of times. Its antigen remains unknown. The CDR3 runs 13 residues. From germline, CDR1 is SQVTM and CDR2 ANQGSEA. Deletions cut 7 bases from V and 7 bases from J, with 16 bases between. The data originate from a study of identical twins. Whole-study findings and limits: Analyses of zero insertions could, in part, be confounded by invariant MAIT and iNKT cells.

Every one of the donors was a healthy Caucasian. TCRdb passed the 5' RACE reads through MiXCR, listing each CDR3 protein once. The repertoire has 350,000 or so distinct CDR3 sequences, 9% to 15% of them found once; the top ten carry 6% to 9%. These data were also filed under a second study, of yellow fever vaccine responses in identical twins.

The chain carries TRBV29-1 and TRBJ1-4; D possibly corresponds to TRBD1 (5 bases). This TCR was recovered from a woman aged 18-29 years in good health. The sequenced sample was CD8+ T cells sorted from blood. Written as DNA, the CDR3 is TGCAGCGCAGTCGTGGGGGTTGGTGAAAAACTGTTTTTT. Translating gives CSAVVGVGEKLFF.